The present entry profiles one T cell receptor beta chain with its context. The sample belongs to a study of T cells after yellow fever vaccination. The CDR3 totals 17 residues. After removal of 3 bases from V and 4 bases from J, the junction contained 10 bases not matched to a gene. Germline values: CDR1 SEHNR, CDR2 FQNEAQ (reference sequence). Via MiXCR, TCRdb re-called the 5' RACE reads, giving one row per CDR3 protein. Among some 600,000 distinct CDR3 sequences listed, roughly 17% were seen once. Here the sequenced sample was PBMCs, taken around 5 days after the first yellow fever vaccination. The chain links TRBV7-9 to TRBJ2-7; 12 bases map to TRBD2. The clonotype originates from a man aged 18-30 years who received the YFV17D yellow fever vaccine. The CDR3 DNA reads as TGTGCCAGCAGCTTCCAAAGGACTAGCGGGGTAGTGTACGAGCAGTACTTC. Amino acid sequence: CASSFQRTSGVVYEQYF.